Presented here are 17 T cell receptor beta chains from one specimen sequenced in a study of control samples from healthy donors and cancer patients. Libraries were prepared by immunoSEQ multiplex PCR; TCRdb keeps only in-frame clonotypes and omits some of them. Found here are more than 20,000 clones, approximately 80% of them singletons; the top ten hold approximately 30%. The sequencing input was PBMCs. Receptor source: a man in his sixties with head and neck cancer.

The rearrangement links TRBV18 to TRBJ2-4; D is undetermined. CDR3 size: 13 residues. Germline V gene lookup returns CDR1 KGHSH and CDR2 LQKENI. The V end was cut by 1 base, the J end by 6 bases, with 7 bases between. The CDR3 nucleotides are TGTGCCAGCTCACCACAGGACGGAAACATTCAGTACTTC. As protein: CASSPQDGNIQYF.

This chain uses TRBV3-1 (or the pseudogene TRBV3-2) with TRBJ2-1, with TRBD2 matching 9 bases. The germline V gene encodes CDR1 LGHDT and CDR2 YNNKEL (reference sequence). This CDR3 has 15 residues. The J segment lost 9 bases and the V segment lost 4 bases, leaving 10 bases of the junction unmatched. The CDR3 DNA reads as TGTGCCAGCAGCCCTCGTTTAGCGGGAGTACTTGAGCAGTTCTTC. It yields the protein CASSPRLAGVLEQFF.

This rearrangement joins TRBV7-9 to TRBJ1-1; D not certain. Trimming removed 3 bases from V and 5 bases from J, with 7 bases in between. Germline values: CDR1 SEHNR, CDR2 FQNEAQ (reference sequence). This CDR3 contains 12 residues. DNA for the CDR3: TGTGCCAGCAGCTTTGACGGTACTGAAGCTTTCTTT. It specifies CASSFDGTEAFF. Based on the CDR3 plus reference TRBV7-9 and TRBJ1-1, the full variable domain is DTGVSQNPRHKITKRGQNVTFRCDPISEHNRLYWYRQTLGQGPEFLTYFQNEAQLEKSRLLSDRFSAERPKGSFSTLEIQRTEQGDSAMYLCASSFDGTEAFFGQGTRLTVV.

The chain employs TRBV27 and TRBJ1-6; the D is unclear. Trimming left V 4 bases short and J 0 bases short, with 10 bases between. The CDR3 runs to 16 residues. From germline, CDR1 is MNHEY and CDR2 SMNVEV (reference sequence). As DNA, the CDR3 is TGTGCCAGCAGTTCGGCAGTGTTCTCCTATAATTCACCCCTCCACTTT. Its translation: CASSSAVFSYNSPLHF.

A single count supports this clone. The V call is TRBV12-5, the J call TRBJ2-2; TRBD1 or TRBD2 may be the D gene (5 bases each). The CDR3 has 19 amino acids. CDR1 is LGHNT and CDR2 is FRNRAP in the germline V gene. V lost 5 bases to trimming and J lost 4 bases, with 26 bases between them. Here the CDR3 reads CASGQGLLGPLGVTGELFF. The DNA of the CDR3 is TGTGCTAGTGGTCAGGGCCTCCTGGGACCCCTGGGGGTCACCGGGGAGCTGTTTTTT.

The DNA for the CDR3 is TGTGCCAGCAGCACGGGACAGGGGAACACCGGGGAGCTGTTTTTT. Protein sequence: CASSTGQGNTGELFF. This chain joins TRBV11-2 and TRBJ2-2, with 9 positions matching TRBD1. The CDR3 has 15 residues. The V and J ends lost 5 bases and 1 base, in that order; junction bases with no gene match: 2. Germline lookup yields CDR1 SGHAT and CDR2 FQNNGV.

This clone was seen just once. This rearrangement joins TRBV7-9 to TRBJ2-3, with D perhaps TRBD2 (7 bases). The CDR3 covers 15 residues. V was shortened by 1 base and J by 7 bases, with 15 bases between the two germline ends. Germline-derived CDR1 and CDR2 are SEHNR and FQNEAQ (reference sequence). CDR3: CASSLEGGRVNTQYF. The CDR3 bases are TGTGCCAGCAGCTTAGAGGGGGGGAGGGTGAATACGCAGTATTTT.

This clone was observed a few times. The chain is built from TRBV4-3 and TRBJ2-6; 9 bases align to TRBD1. The junction had 7 bases not matched to a gene; V was cut back by 4 bases and J by 0 bases. CDR1 and CDR2 (germline): LGHNA, YSLEER. The CDR3 runs to 18 residues. CDR3: CASSPTGGMNSGANVLTF. Written as DNA, the CDR3 is TGCGCCAGCAGCCCGACAGGGGGGATGAACTCTGGGGCCAACGTCCTGACTTTC.

The genes are TRBV19 and TRBJ2-2; 8 positions agree with TRBD2. The ends lost 8 bases at V and 7 bases at J; junction bases unmatched: 12. CDR1 LNHDA and CDR2 SQIVND come from the germline V gene (reference sequence). The CDR3 runs to 15 residues. For the CDR3, the DNA is TGTGCCAGTTCACTCAGCGGGAGTGGGATCGGGGAGCTGTTTTTT. Amino acid sequence: CASSLSGSGIGELFF.

The V and J genes are TRBV28 and TRBJ1-1; a possible D gene is TRBD1 (5 bases). This CDR3 has 15 residues. V was trimmed by 5 bases and J by 0 bases, leaving 13 bases between them. The germline V gene encodes CDR1 MDHEN and CDR2 SYDVKM. In nucleotides, the CDR3 is TGTGCCAGCAGTCTGCCGACAGCTATGAACACTGAAGCTTTCTTT. Protein product: CASSLPTAMNTEAFF.

The V call is TRBV6-4, the J call TRBJ1-1, with 7 bases lining up with TRBD1. This CDR3 spans 15 amino acids. From germline, CDR1 is MRHNA and CDR2 SNTAGT. V dropped 6 bases and J dropped 4; count of bases not matched to a gene: 11. DNA of the CDR3: TGTGCCAGCAGGGTCGAAGACAGGGAATCCACTGAAGCTTTCTTT. It codes for CASRVEDRESTEAFF.

On this clone itself: An end of the junction differs from the germline gene, which may be a read error. The rearrangement joins TRBV7-7 to TRBJ1-4; no reliable D call. Per the germline V gene, CDR1 is SSHAT and CDR2 is FNYEAQ (reference sequence). The CDR3 is made up of 13 amino acids. In DNA form, the CDR3 reads TGTGCTAGCAGCTTAGCACTTAATGAAAAACTGTTTTTT. Protein product: CASSLALNEKLFF.

This rearrangement joins TRBV21-1 to TRBJ2-7. TRBV21-1 constitutes a pseudogene. This CDR3 is built from 14 residues. CDR3 sequence (DNA): TGTGCCAGCAGCAAAACAAAACCTACCTACGAGCAGTACTTC. Encoded protein: CASSKTKPTYEQYF.

The rearrangement joins TRBV9 to TRBJ1-4; D remains unclear. The CDR3 contains 17 residues. CDR1 and CDR2 (germline): SGDLS, YYNGEE. V lost 0 bases and J lost 2, with 14 bases in between. CDR3 amino acids: CASSVGGFQVTNEKLFF. CDR3 nucleotide sequence: TGTGCCAGCAGCGTAGGAGGGTTCCAAGTGACTAATGAAAAACTGTTTTTT. Full variable domain (missing parts from reference TRBV9 and TRBJ1-4): DSGVTQTPKHLITATGQRVTLRCSPRSGDLSVYWYQQSLDQGLQFLIQYYNGEERAKGNILERFSAQQFPDLHSELNLSSLELGDSALYFCASSVGGFQVTNEKLFFGSGTQLSVL.

The V call is TRBV28, the J call TRBJ2-1; D not resolved. Trimming cost V 3 bases and J 6 bases, with 12 bases left between them. CDR3 length: 14 amino acids. The germline V gene encodes CDR1 MDHEN and CDR2 SYDVKM. CDR3 in DNA: TGTGCCAGCAGTTTCAGGTCCAGCACCAATGAGCAGTTCTTC. Its protein product is CASSFRSSTNEQFF.

The rearrangement joins TRBV10-3 to TRBJ2-3; TRBD2 might be the D (7 bases). CDR3 length: 15 residues. V was shortened by 4 bases and J by 5 bases, with 16 bases between the two germline ends. CDR1 is ENHRY and CDR2 is SYGVKD in the germline V gene. The CDR3 loop reads CAISGRGGEGDTQYF. As DNA, the CDR3 is TGTGCCATCAGTGGAAGGGGGGGGGAAGGAGATACGCAGTATTTT.

The gene calls are TRBV11-2 and TRBJ1-1; D is uncertain. CDR1 and CDR2 (germline): SGHAT, FQNNGV. The CDR3 runs 13 residues. The V end was cut by 5 bases, the J end by 4 bases, with 11 bases between. The CDR3 sequence: CASSRPRTTEAFF. Here the CDR3 DNA reads TGTGCCAGCAGCCGGCCCCGTACCACTGAAGCTTTCTTT.